The T cell receptor (beta chain) described here comes from a study of T cell repertoires in cytomegalovirus infection. Study details: A matching HLA type, together with CMV infection, was signaled by public TCR beta signatures. Overall study results and limits: It was HLA-C-restricted CMV-specific TCR beta clonotypes that dominated the response ex vivo.

TCRdb passed the reads through MiXCR, listing each CDR3 protein once. In the table there are under 200,000 distinct CDR3 sequences, 7.5% to 10% of which are singletons. J lost 0 bases, V lost 5 bases, and 9 bases had no gene match. Looked up from germline, CDR1 is SGHTA and CDR2 is FQGNSA. The CDR3 consists of 17 residues. A few counts support this clonotype. Its cognate antigen is unknown. The chain links TRBV7-2 to TRBJ1-4; 7 bases are shared with TRBD1. The sample comprised PBMCs. The sequence derives from a human donor in good health (CMV status not recorded). Some clones in this sample may be carry-over from other donors' samples. The DNA of the CDR3 is TGTGCCAGCAGCCCTCGACAGGGCCCTGCAACTAATGAAAAACTGTTTTTT. Residues: CASSPRQGPATNEKLFF.